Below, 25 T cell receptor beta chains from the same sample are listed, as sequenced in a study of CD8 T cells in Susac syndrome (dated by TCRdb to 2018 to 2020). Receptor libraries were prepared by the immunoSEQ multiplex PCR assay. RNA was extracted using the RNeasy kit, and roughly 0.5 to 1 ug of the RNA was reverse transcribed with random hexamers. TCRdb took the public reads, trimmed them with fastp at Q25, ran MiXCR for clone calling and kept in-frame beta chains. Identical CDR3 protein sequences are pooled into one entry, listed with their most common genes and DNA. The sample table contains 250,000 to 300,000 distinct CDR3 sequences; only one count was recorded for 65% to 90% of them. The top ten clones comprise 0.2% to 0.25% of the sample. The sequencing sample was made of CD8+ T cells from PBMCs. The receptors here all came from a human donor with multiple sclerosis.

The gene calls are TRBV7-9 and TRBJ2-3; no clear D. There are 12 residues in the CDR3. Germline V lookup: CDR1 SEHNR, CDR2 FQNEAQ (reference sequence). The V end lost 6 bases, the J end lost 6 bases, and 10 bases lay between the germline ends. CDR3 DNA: TGTGCCAGCAGAAAGGAAGGGGATACGCAGTATTTT. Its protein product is CASRKEGDTQYF.

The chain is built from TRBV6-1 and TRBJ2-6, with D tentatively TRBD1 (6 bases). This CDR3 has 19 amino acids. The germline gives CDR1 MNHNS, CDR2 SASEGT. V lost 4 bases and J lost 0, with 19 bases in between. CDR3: CASSAIDRISGSGANVLTF. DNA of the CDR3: TGTGCCAGCAGTGCAATAGACAGGATATCGGGCTCTGGGGCCAACGTCCTGACTTTC.

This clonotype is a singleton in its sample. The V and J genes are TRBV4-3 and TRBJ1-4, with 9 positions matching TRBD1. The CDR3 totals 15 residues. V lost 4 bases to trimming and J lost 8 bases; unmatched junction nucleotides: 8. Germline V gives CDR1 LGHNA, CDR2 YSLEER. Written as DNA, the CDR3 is TGCGCCAGCAGCCCCGGGACAGGGCTGGGGGAAAAACTGTTTTTT. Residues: CASSPGTGLGEKLFF.

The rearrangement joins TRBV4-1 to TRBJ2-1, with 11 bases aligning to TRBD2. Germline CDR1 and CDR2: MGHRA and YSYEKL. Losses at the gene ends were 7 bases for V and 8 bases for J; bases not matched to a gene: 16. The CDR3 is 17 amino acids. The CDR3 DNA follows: TGCGCCAGCACCTTTTCTGGTAGCGGGAGGGCCAGGGATGAGCAGTTCTTC. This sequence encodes CASTFSGSGRARDEQFF.

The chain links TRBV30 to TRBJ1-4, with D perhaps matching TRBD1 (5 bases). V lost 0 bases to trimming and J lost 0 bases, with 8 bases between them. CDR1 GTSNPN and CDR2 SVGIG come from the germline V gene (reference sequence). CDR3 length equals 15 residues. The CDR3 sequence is CAWSVLGATNEKLFF. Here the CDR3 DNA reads TGTGCCTGGAGTGTGTTGGGGGCAACTAATGAAAAACTGTTTTTT.

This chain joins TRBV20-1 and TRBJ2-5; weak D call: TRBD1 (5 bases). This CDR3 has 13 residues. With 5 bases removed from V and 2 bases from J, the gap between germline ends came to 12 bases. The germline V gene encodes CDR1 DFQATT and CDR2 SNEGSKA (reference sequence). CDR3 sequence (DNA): TGCAGTGCTGGGGCATACCCACAAGAGACCCAGTACTTC. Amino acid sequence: CSAGAYPQETQYF.

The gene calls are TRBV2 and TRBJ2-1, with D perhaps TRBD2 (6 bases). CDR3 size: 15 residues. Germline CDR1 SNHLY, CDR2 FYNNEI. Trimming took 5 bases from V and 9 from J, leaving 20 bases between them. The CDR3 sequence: CASSSALGTASEQFF. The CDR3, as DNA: TGTGCCAGCAGTTCCGCCCTCGGGACTGCCAGTGAGCAGTTCTTC.

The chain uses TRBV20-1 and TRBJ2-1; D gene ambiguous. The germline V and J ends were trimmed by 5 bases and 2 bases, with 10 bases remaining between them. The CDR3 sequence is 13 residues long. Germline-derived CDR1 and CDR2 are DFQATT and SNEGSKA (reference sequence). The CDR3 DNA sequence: TGCAGTGCTCATGTACTCACCTACAATGAGCAGTTCTTC. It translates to CSAHVLTYNEQFF.

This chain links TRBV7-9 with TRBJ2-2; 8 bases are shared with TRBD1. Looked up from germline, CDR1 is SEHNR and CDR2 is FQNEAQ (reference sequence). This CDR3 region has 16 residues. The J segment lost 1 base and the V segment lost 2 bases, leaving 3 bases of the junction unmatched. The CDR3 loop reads CASSLSDRGNTGELFF. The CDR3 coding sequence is TGTGCCAGCAGCTTAAGTGACAGGGGGAACACCGGGGAGCTGTTTTTT.

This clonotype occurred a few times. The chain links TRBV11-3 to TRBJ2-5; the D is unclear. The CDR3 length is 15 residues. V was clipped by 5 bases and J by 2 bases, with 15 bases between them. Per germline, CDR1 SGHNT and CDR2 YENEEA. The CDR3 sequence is CASSHRTTEQETQYF. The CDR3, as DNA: TGTGCCAGCAGCCACCGAACTACTGAGCAAGAGACCCAGTACTTC.

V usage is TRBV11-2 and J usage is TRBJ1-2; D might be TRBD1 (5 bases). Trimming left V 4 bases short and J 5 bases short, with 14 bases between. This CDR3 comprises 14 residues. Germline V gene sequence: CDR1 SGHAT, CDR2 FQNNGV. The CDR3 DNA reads TGTGCCAGCAGCTGGGACCCGGGCCCTTATGGCTACACCTTC. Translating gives CASSWDPGPYGYTF.

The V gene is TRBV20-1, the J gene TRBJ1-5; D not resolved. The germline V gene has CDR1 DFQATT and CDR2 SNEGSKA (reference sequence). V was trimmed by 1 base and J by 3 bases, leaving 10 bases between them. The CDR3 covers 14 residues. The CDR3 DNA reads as TGCAGTGCTAGAGGGGAATTTGTCAATCAGCCCCAGCATTTT. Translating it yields CSARGEFVNQPQHF.

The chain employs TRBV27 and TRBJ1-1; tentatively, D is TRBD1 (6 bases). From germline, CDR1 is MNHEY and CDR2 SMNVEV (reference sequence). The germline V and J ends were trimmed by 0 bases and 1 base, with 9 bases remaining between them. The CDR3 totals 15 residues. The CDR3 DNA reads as TGTGCCAGCAGTTTATCCCCGACAGGGAACACTGAAGCTTTCTTT. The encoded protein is CASSLSPTGNTEAFF.

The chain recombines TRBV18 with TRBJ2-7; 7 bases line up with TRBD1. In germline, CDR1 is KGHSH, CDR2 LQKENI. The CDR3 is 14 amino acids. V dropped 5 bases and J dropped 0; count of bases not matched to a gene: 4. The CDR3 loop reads CASSDRARSYEQYF. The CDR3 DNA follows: TGTGCCAGCTCAGACAGGGCTCGCTCCTACGAGCAGTACTTC.

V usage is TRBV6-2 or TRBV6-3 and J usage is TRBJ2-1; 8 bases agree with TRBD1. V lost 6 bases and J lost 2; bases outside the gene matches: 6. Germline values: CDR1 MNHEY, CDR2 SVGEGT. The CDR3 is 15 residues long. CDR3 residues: CASRGDRTPYNEQFF. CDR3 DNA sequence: TGTGCCAGCAGGGGGGACAGGACCCCCTACAATGAGCAGTTCTTC.

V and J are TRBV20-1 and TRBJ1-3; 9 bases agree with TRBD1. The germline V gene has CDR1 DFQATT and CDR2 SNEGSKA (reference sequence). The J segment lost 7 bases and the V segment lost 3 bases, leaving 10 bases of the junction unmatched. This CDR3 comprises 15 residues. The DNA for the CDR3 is TGCAGTGCTAGGGAACAGGGGGCGAGCATCAACACCATATATTTT. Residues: CSAREQGASINTIYF.

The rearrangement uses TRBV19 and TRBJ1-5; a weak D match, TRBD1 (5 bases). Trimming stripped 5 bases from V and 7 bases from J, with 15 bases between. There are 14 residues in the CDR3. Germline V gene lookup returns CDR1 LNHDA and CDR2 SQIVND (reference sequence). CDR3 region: CASSSGRRGQPQHF. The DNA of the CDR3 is TGTGCCAGTAGTTCCGGACGTCGGGGGCAGCCCCAGCATTTT.

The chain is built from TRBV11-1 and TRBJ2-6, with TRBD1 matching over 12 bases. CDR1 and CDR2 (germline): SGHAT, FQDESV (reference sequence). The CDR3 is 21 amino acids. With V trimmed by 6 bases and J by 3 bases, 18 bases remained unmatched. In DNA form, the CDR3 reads TGTGCCAGCAGTTTCCGGGACAGGGGGCCAAAGCCTTTCTTTGGGGCCAACGTCCTGACTTTC. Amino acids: CASSFRDRGPKPFFGANVLTF.

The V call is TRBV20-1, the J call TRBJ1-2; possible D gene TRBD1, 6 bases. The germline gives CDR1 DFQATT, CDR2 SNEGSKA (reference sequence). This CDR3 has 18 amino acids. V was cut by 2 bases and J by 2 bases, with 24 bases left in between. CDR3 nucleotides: TGCAGTGCTAGAAAGGACCCCCGTTTCCAGGGGCCGAACTATGGCTACACCTTC. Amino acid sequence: CSARKDPRFQGPNYGYTF.

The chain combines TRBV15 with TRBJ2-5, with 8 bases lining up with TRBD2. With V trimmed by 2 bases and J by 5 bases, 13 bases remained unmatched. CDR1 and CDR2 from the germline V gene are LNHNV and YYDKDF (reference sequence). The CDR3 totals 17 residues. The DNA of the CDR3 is TGTGCCACCAGCAGATTCGAAGCGGGAGATGTTCGGGAGACCCAGTACTTC. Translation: CATSRFEAGDVRETQYF.

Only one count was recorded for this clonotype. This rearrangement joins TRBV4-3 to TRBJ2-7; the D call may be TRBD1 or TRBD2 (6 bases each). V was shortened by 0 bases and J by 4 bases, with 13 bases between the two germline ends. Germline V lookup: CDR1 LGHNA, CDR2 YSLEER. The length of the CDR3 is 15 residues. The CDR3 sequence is CASSQDFTGTYEQYF. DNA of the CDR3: TGCGCCAGCAGCCAAGATTTTACAGGGACTTACGAGCAGTACTTC.

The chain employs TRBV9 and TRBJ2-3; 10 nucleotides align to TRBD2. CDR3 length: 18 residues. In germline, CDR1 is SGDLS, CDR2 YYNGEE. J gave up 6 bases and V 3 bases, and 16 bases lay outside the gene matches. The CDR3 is CASSDPPGSGRARDTQYF. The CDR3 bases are TGTGCCAGCAGCGACCCCCCGGGAAGCGGGAGGGCAAGGGATACGCAGTATTTT.

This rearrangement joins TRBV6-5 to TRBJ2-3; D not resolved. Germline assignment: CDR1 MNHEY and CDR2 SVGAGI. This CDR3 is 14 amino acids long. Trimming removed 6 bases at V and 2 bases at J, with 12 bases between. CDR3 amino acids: CASSQPTHTDTQYF. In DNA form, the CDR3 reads TGTGCCAGCAGCCAGCCGACCCACACAGATACGCAGTATTTT.

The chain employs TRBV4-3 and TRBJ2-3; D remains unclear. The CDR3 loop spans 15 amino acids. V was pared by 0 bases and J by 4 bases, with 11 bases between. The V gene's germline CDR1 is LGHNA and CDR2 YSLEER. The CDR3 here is CASSQEGDRADTQYF. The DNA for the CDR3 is TGCGCCAGCAGCCAAGAAGGTGATAGGGCAGATACGCAGTATTTT.

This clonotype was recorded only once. The CDR3 DNA follows: TGCGCCAGCAGCCAAGAAGAGGCTCTAGCGGGAATCTACGAGCAGTACTTC. This translates into CASSQEEALAGIYEQYF. The rearrangement uses TRBV4-3 and TRBJ2-7, with 9 positions matching TRBD2. Germline CDR1 is LGHNA and CDR2 is YSLEER. The CDR3 sequence is 17 residues long. After removal of 0 bases from V and 3 bases from J, the junction contained 9 bases not matched to a gene.